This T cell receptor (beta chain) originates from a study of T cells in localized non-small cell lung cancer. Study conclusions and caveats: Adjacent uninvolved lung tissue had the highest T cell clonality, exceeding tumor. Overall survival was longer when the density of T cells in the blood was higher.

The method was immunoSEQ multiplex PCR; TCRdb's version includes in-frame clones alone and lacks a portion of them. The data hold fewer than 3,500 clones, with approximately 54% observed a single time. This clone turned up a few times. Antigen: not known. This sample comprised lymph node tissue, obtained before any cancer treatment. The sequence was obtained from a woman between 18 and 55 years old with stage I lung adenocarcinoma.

This chain's CDR3 is CASALVPRIIKGSGANVLTF. The CDR3 DNA reads TGTGCCAGCGCCTTGGTACCAAGGATTATTAAGGGATCTGGGGCCAACGTCCTGACTTTC. The gene calls are TRBV6-8 and TRBJ2-6; D is uncertain. Germline CDR1 reads MNHGY; CDR2 reads SAAAGT. The CDR3 length is 20 residues. V shed 8 bases and J shed 1 base, with 27 bases lying between them.